The 9 T cell receptor beta chains below all came from one sample that was sequenced in a study of T-cell reconstitution after alpha-beta-depleted transplantation in children. Preparing the TCRbeta library involved the use of unique molecular identifiers. MiXCR, applied by TCRdb to the PCR reads, yields one record per CDR3 protein. The sample includes under 300,000 distinct CDR3 sequences, 11% seen only once; the top ten take roughly a quarter. The specimen was peripheral blood, collected 180 days after TCRalphabeta/CD19-depleted stem cell transplant. The receptors here all came from a male patient between 2 and 10 years old who had a stem cell transplant for chronic granulomatous disease, so the T cells may come from the graft donor.

This clonotype was seen at least ten times. The gene calls are TRBV27 and TRBJ2-3, with 8 positions matching TRBD1. CDR3 size: 15 residues. V shed 4 bases, J shed 2 bases, and the junction held 5 bases outside the gene matches. CDR1 and CDR2 from the germline V gene are MNHEY and SMNVEV (reference sequence). For the CDR3, the DNA is TGTGCCAGCAGTTGGAGGACAGGGAACACAGATACGCAGTATTTT. This sequence encodes CASSWRTGNTDTQYF.

As to this clonotype: Since the CDR3 does not end with the conserved phenylalanine or tryptophan, this likely comes from a read error. The V gene is TRBV5-1, the J gene TRBJ2-2, with D tentatively TRBD2 (6 bases). This CDR3 has 19 amino acids. Germline V gene sequence: CDR1 SGHRS, CDR2 YFSETQ. V was cut by 6 bases and J by 0 bases, with 24 bases left in between. The chain's CDR3 is CASMRGAGPAKTNTGELFL. As DNA, the CDR3 is TGCGCCAGCATGAGGGGCGCGGGGCCAGCCAAAACGAACACCGGGGAGCTGTTTTTA.

This clonotype was found many times. The V and J genes are TRBV12-3 or TRBV12-4 and TRBJ1-5; D not resolved. V was shortened by 4 bases and J by 11 bases, with 12 bases between the two germline ends. This CDR3 contains 12 residues. As DNA, the CDR3 is TGTGCCAGCAGTTCGTCAGCCTCGGCCCAGCATTTT. This gives the protein CASSSSASAQHF.

This clonotype was observed at least ten times. V and J are TRBV9 and TRBJ1-4; D gene unclear. The CDR3 spans 16 residues. Trimming removed 0 bases at V and 2 bases at J, with 11 bases between. In germline, CDR1 is SGDLS, CDR2 YYNGEE. The CDR3: CASSVGGSGTNEKLFF. The CDR3 DNA is TGTGCCAGCAGCGTAGGAGGTTCTGGGACTAATGAAAAACTGTTTTTT. Together with reference TRBV9 and TRBJ1-4, the CDR3 gives the full variable domain: DSGVTQTPKHLITATGQRVTLRCSPRSGDLSVYWYQQSLDQGLQFLIQYYNGEERAKGNILERFSAQQFPDLHSELNLSSLELGDSALYFCASSVGGSGTNEKLFFGSGTQLSVL.

This sequence joins TRBV19 and TRBJ1-2; D is uncertain. This CDR3 is 14 amino acids long. Germline loops: CDR1 LNHDA, CDR2 SQIVND (reference sequence). V gave up 7 bases and J gave up 5 bases, with 17 bases separating them. CDR3 amino acids: CASNRADFGYGYTF. The CDR3 bases are TGTGCCAGTAATCGGGCAGACTTTGGGTATGGCTACACCTTC.

This chain links TRBV19 with TRBJ1-6, with unresolved D. CDR1 and CDR2 from the germline V gene are LNHDA and SQIVND (reference sequence). Trimming removed 3 bases from V and 7 bases from J, with 7 bases in between. The CDR3 is made up of 13 amino acids. CDR3: CASSMWANSPLHF. DNA of the CDR3: TGTGCCAGTAGTATGTGGGCCAATTCACCCCTCCACTTT.

This clonotype was observed many times. The V gene is TRBV18, the J gene TRBJ1-5; 11 bases are a match to TRBD1. The CDR3 loop spans 16 amino acids. Per germline, CDR1 KGHSH and CDR2 LQKENI. With V trimmed by 5 bases and J by 6 bases, 9 bases remained unmatched. CDR3 coding DNA: TGTGCCAGCTCAATCGGACAGGGGGCGTTGGGTCAGCCCCAGCATTTT. It yields the protein CASSIGQGALGQPQHF.

This clonotype was counted at least ten times. The chain is built from TRBV6-5 and TRBJ1-6; a possible D gene is TRBD1 (6 bases). V gave up 2 bases and J gave up 10 bases, with 15 bases separating them. The CDR3 runs 15 residues. Germline CDR1 is MNHEY and CDR2 is SVGAGI. CDR3 nucleotide sequence: TGTGCCAGCAGTTACGATGGGGGGCTTAGGTCACCCCTCCACTTT. Translating gives CASSYDGGLRSPLHF.

A note on this clonotype: This may stem from a read error, because a much larger clone lies one nucleotide away. The gene calls are TRBV12-5 and TRBJ2-7; 7 nucleotides align to TRBD1. Germline CDR1 reads LGHNT; CDR2 reads FRNRAP. This CDR3 contains 18 residues. CDR3 residues: CARGLDSKTGDYSLEQYF. In DNA form, the CDR3 reads TGTGCTAGAGGTTTGGATTCAAAAACAGGGGATTACTCCCTCGAGCAGTACTTC. Based on the CDR3 plus reference TRBV12-5 and TRBJ2-7, the full variable domain is DARVTQTPRHKVTEMGQEVTMRCQPILGHNTVFWYRQTMMQGLELLAYFRNRAPLDDSGMPKDRFSAEMPDATLATLKIQPSEPRDSAVYFCARGLDSKTGDYSLEQYFGPGTRLTVT.